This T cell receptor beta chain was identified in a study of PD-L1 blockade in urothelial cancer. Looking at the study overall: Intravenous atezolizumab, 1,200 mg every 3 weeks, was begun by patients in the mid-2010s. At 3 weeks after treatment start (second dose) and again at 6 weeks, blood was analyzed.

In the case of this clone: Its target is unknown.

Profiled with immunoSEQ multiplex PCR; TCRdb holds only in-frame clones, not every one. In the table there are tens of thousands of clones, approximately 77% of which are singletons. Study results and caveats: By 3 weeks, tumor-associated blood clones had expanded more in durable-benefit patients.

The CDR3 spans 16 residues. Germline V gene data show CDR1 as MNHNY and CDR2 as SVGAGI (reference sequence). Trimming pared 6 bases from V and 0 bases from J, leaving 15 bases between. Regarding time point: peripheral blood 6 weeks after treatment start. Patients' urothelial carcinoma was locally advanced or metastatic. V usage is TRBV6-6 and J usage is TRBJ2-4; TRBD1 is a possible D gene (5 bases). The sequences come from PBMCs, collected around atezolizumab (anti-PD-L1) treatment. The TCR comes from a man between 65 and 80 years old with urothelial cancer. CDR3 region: CASSQGHTLAKNIQYF. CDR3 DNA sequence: TGTGCCAGCAGCCAAGGACATACCCTAGCCAAAAACATTCAGTACTTC.